This TCR beta chain was documented in a study of shared clonotypes between healthy human individuals. The study, taken as a whole, reports: The sole specimen, blood, was sampled, and tissue repertoires likely differ. It was the non-shared clonotypes that had lower generation probabilities than clonotypes shared by all four donors. Larger estimated richness was generally seen in naive subsets than in memory subsets.

Positively selected for CCR7, the CD45RO-negative cells used as naive CD8 cells excluded terminally differentiated effector memory CD45RA+ cells. The study drew its donors from healthy HIV-negative adults without recent acute infections or vaccinations. TCRdb's copy holds only in-frame clones and misses some; the assay was immunoSEQ multiplex PCR. In the table there are hundreds of thousands of clones, 96% of which are singletons. This CDR3 is 15 amino acids long. Trimming removed 0 bases at V and 0 bases at J, with 6 bases between. Per germline, CDR1 LGHNA and CDR2 YSLEER. For this clone: Its matching antigen is unknown.

The chain carries TRBV4-3 and TRBJ1-5; no clear D gene. The sequenced sample was naive CD8+ T cells sorted from blood. This sequence was found in a man aged 30 to 45 in good health. CDR3 protein: CASSQDQDSNQPQHF. CDR3 DNA: TGCGCCAGCAGCCAAGATCAAGATAGCAATCAGCCCCAGCATTTT.